This T cell receptor beta chain was identified during a study of T cells in Graves' hyperthyroidism and ophthalmopathy. Ophthalmopathy patients showed a Clinical Activity Score of at least 3, NOSPECS grade of at least 4 and duration under 3 months. Together with thyroid ultrasound, orbital computed tomography, serum thyroxine and TRAb, clinical symptoms were used for diagnoses. This CDR3 has 17 amino acids. Germline CDR1 and CDR2: SGHRS and YFSETQ. V dropped 0 bases and J dropped 4; count of bases not matched to a gene: 7. Study observations and caveats: Most clonotypes that expanded in the thyroid above 0.001 also showed up in blood.

This clonotype was counted ten times or more. Its target is unknown. Authors of the study amplified TCR beta CDR3 regions from RNA transcripts. An initial round of RT-PCR targeting the TCR CDR3 relied on the HTBI primer set. One entry per CDR3 protein, called by TCRdb with MiXCR from the multiplex PCR reads. The table lists hundreds of thousands of distinct CDR3 sequences, about a sixth of them singletons. The sequenced material came from blood. The source of this sequence is a woman aged 18-30 years with Graves' ophthalmopathy. The chain recombines TRBV5-1 with TRBJ2-3; 11 positions agree with TRBD2. CDR3 DNA: TGCGCCAGCAGCTTGGGGATGACTAGCGGGGCGGCAGATACGCAGTATTTT. It codes for CASSLGMTSGAADTQYF.